This TCR beta chain was retrieved from a study of blood T cell repertoires in COVID-19. Background on the study: The United States, Italy and Spain were the sources of the acute and convalescent COVID-19 samples. The cDNA or gDNA used as material had been derived from T cells, B-cell-depleted T cells, or PBMCs.

The V gene end was trimmed by 7 bases and the J gene end by 0 bases; junction bases not matched to a gene: 15. CDR1 SQVTM and CDR2 ANQGSEA come from the germline V gene. The CDR3 consists of 16 residues. In the authors' workflow: Reference gene primer amplification in the assay estimated nucleated cell counts. Libraries were prepared by immunoSEQ multiplex PCR; TCRdb keeps only in-frame clonotypes and omits some of them. The V and J calls and clone size are taken from that table; D and trimming were inferred from the DNA. The sample yields about 160,000 clones, approximately 88% seen once. This TCR was sampled from a woman aged 60-70 years with acute or convalescent COVID-19. The sequencing sample was made of peripheral blood. The V call is TRBV29-1, the J call TRBJ2-7; TRBD1 aligns across 7 bases. The CDR3 nucleotides are TGCAGCGCCATAGGGCCCCGGACAGGTATCTCCTACGAGCAGTACTTC. This codes for CSAIGPRTGISYEQYF.